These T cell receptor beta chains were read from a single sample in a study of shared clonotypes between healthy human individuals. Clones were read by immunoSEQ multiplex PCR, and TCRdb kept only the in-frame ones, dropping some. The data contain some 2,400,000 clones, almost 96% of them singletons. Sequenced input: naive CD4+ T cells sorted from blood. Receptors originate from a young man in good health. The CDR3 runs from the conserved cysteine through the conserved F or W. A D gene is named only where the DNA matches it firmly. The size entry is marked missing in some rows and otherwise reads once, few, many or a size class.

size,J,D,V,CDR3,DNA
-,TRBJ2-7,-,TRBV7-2,CASNRRSSYEQYF,TGTGCCAGCAACCGAAGAAGCTCCTACGAGCAGTACTTC
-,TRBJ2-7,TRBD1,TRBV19,CASSLEDRGPYEQYF,TGTGCCAGTAGCCTAGAGGACAGGGGGCCCTACGAGCAGTACTTC
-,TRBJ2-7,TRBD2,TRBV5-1,CASSPRGGGYEQYF,TGCGCCAGCAGCCCCCGCGGGGGAGGCTACGAGCAGTACTTC
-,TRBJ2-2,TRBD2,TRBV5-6,CASSSGLAGGMITGELFF,TGTGCCAGCAGCTCAGGACTAGCGGGAGGGATGATTACCGGGGAGCTGTTTTTT
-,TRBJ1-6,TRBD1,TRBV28,CASSSGQERLSPLHF,TGTGCCAGCAGTTCCGGACAGGAAAGATTGTCACCCCTCCACTTT
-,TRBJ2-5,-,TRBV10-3,CAISASTGPGETQYF,TGTGCCATCAGTGCCTCGACGGGGCCCGGGGAGACCCAGTACTTC
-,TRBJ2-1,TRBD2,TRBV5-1,CASSLAAGAYNEQFF,TGCGCCAGCAGCTTGGCAGCGGGGGCCTACAATGAGCAGTTCTTC
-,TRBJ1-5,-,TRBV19,CASQGRTTGSQPQHF,TGTGCCAGTCAAGGTAGGACAACAGGGAGTCAGCCCCAGCATTTT
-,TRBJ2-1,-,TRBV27,CASSSLGQYNEQFF,TGTGCCAGCAGTTCCTTGGGGCAGTATAATGAGCAGTTCTTC
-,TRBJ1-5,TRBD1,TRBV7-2,CASSLAIGQGNSNQPQHF,TGTGCCAGCAGCTTAGCTATTGGACAGGGAAATAGCAATCAGCCCCAGCATTTT
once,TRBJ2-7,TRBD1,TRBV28,CASSLPGTGVSYEQYF,TGTGCCAGCAGTTTACCCGGGACAGGGGTCTCCTACGAGCAGTACTTC
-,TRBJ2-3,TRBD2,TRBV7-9,CASSLAGIGGTDTQYF,TGTGCCAGCAGCTTAGCGGGAATCGGGGGGACAGATACGCAGTATTTT
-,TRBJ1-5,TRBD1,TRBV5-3,CARSLHGTAQHF,TGTGCCAGAAGCTTGCACGGGACAGCCCAGCATTTT
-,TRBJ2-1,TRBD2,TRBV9,CASSRGASGRRTSGSSYNEQFF,TGTGCCAGCAGCCGGGGAGCTTCCGGGCGGCGTACTAGCGGGAGCTCCTACAATGAGCAGTTCTTC
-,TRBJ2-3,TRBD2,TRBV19,CASSIAGLAGVDTQYF,TGTGCCAGTAGTATAGCGGGACTAGCGGGGGTGGATACGCAGTATTTT
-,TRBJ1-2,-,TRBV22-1,CPGSALFPDRSNYGYTF,TGTCCTGGGAGCGCACTCTTCCCGGACAGGTCGAACTATGGCTACACCTTC
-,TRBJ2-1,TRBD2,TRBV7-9,CASSPSGGSYNEQFF,TGTGCCAGCAGCCCCAGCGGGGGCTCCTACAATGAGCAGTTCTTC
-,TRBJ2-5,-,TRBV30,CAWSRGAVERTQYF,TGTGCCTGGAGTCGGGGAGCTGTAGAAAGGACCCAGTACTTC
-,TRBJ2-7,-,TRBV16,CASRQGGLSSYEQYF,TGTGCCAGCAGACAGGGGGGGCTTTCCTCCTACGAGCAGTACTTC
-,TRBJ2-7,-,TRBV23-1,CASNPGFSYEQYF,TGCGCCAGCAATCCGGGCTTCTCCTACGAGCAGTACTTC
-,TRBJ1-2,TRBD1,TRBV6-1,CASSEVQGVGYTF,TGTGCCAGCAGTGAAGTGCAGGGGGTTGGCTACACCTTC
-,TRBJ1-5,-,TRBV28,CASGRLLANQPQHF,TGTGCCAGCGGCCGACTTTTAGCCAATCAGCCCCAGCATTTT
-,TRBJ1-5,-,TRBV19,CASSIEGYSNQPQHF,TGTGCCAGTAGTATAGAAGGGTATAGCAATCAGCCCCAGCATTTT
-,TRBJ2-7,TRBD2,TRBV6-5,CASSYSTSGSEQYF,TGTGCCAGCAGTTACTCGACTAGCGGGAGCGAGCAGTACTTC